This entry describes one TCR beta chain. The data were taken from a study of blood T cell repertoires in COVID-19. Looking at the study overall: T cells, B-cell-depleted T cells, or PBMCs provided the cDNA or gDNA that served as material.

Original analysis: How many nucleated cells were present was estimated from reference gene primer amplification. Sequencing was performed with immunoSEQ multiplex PCR; in TCRdb, only in-frame clones are kept and a portion is missing. Clonal size and the V and J genes are those of that table, whereas D and trimming came from the DNA. The sample contains about 260,000 clones, 80% to 85% of which appear only once. CDR1 is MNHEY and CDR2 is SVGAGI in the germline V gene. The CDR3 has 13 residues. With V trimmed by 7 bases and J by 2 bases, 5 bases remained unmatched. This TCR was recovered from a man aged 55-75 years with acute or convalescent COVID-19. The chain uses TRBV6-5 and TRBJ2-7, with TRBD1 identical over 7 bases. Sample: peripheral blood. The CDR3 region has the DNA TGTGCCAGCACCGGGACAGTGGCCTACGAGCAGTACTTC. Residues: CASTGTVAYEQYF.